Listed below are T cell receptor beta chains from one sample, sequenced in a study of shared clonotypes between healthy human individuals. Using immunoSEQ multiplex PCR, the repertoire was profiled, and TCRdb retains in-frame clones only, with some absent. The sample has about 1.5 million clones, roughly 98% seen once. The sequencing sample was made of naive CD4+ T cells sorted from blood. These receptors all stem from a man aged 30 to 39 in good health. CDR3s include the opening cysteine and the closing phenylalanine or tryptophan. Fields, in order: clone size, J gene, V gene, D gene, CDR3 DNA, CDR3 protein. The D gene is left open where the match is weak. Rows give clone size only sometimes, using once, few, many, or a class for an expanded clone.

clone size: .
J gene: TRBJ1-2
V gene: TRBV6-6
D gene: .
CDR3 DNA: TGTGCCAGCAGCCAAGGAGAGGGCTATGGCTACACCTTC
CDR3 protein: CASSQGEGYGYTF

clone size: .
J gene: TRBJ1-4
V gene: TRBV20-1
D gene: TRBD1
CDR3 DNA: TGCAGTGCTAGAACAGGGGATAAACTGTTTTTT
CDR3 protein: CSARTGDKLFF

clone size: .
J gene: TRBJ2-5
V gene: TRBV5-4
D gene: .
CDR3 DNA: TGTGCCAGCAGCCCGCGGGACGGCGAAGAGACCCAGTACTTC
CDR3 protein: CASSPRDGEETQYF

clone size: .
J gene: TRBJ1-5
V gene: TRBV28
D gene: .
CDR3 DNA: TGTGCCAGCAGCGATCCCACCGTCCCCCAGCATTTT
CDR3 protein: CASSDPTVPQHF

clone size: .
J gene: TRBJ2-1
V gene: TRBV28
D gene: .
CDR3 DNA: TGTGCCAGCAGCATCACCTACAATGAGCAGTTCTTC
CDR3 protein: CASSITYNEQFF

clone size: .
J gene: TRBJ1-1
V gene: TRBV28
D gene: .
CDR3 DNA: TGTGCCAGCCGCGAGGGCAGGGGAATGAACACTGAAGCTTTCTTT
CDR3 protein: CASREGRGMNTEAFF

clone size: .
J gene: TRBJ2-3
V gene: TRBV29-1
D gene: .
CDR3 DNA: TGCAGCGTTGAACAGGGAACAGATACGCAGTATTTT
CDR3 protein: CSVEQGTDTQYF

clone size: .
J gene: TRBJ2-7
V gene: TRBV25-1
D gene: TRBD2
CDR3 DNA: TGTGCCAGCACTGCCGGGACTACCTCCGAGCAGTACTTC
CDR3 protein: CASTAGTTSEQYF

clone size: .
J gene: TRBJ2-7
V gene: TRBV7-9
D gene: TRBD2
CDR3 DNA: TGTGCCAGCAGCCTAAGGATAGGACTAGGCTACGAGCAGTACTTC
CDR3 protein: CASSLRIGLGYEQYF

clone size: .
J gene: TRBJ2-3
V gene: TRBV28
D gene: TRBD1
CDR3 DNA: TGTGCCAGCAGTCCCCGGGACAGGGGAACAGTCTCAGATACGCAGTATTTT
CDR3 protein: CASSPRDRGTVSDTQYF

clone size: .
J gene: TRBJ1-2
V gene: TRBV2
D gene: .
CDR3 DNA: TGTGCCACCGCTGGGGGGGACTATGGCTACACCTTC
CDR3 protein: CATAGGDYGYTF

clone size: .
J gene: TRBJ2-2
V gene: TRBV7-2
D gene: .
CDR3 DNA: TGTGCCAGCAGCCCCGGGGTTTGGACCGGGGAGCTGTTTTTT
CDR3 protein: CASSPGVWTGELFF

clone size: .
J gene: TRBJ1-2
V gene: TRBV19
D gene: TRBD1
CDR3 DNA: TGTGCCAGTAGCTGGGACAGAAACTATGGCTACACCTTC
CDR3 protein: CASSWDRNYGYTF

clone size: .
J gene: TRBJ2-7
V gene: TRBV28
D gene: .
CDR3 DNA: TGTGCCAGCAGTGTCGTTGTTCCCTACGAGCAGTACTTC
CDR3 protein: CASSVVVPYEQYF

clone size: .
J gene: TRBJ2-3
V gene: TRBV4-3
D gene: TRBD2
CDR3 DNA: TGCGCCAGCAGCCAAGCTAGACTAGCGGGAGGTGCAGATACGCAGTATTTT
CDR3 protein: CASSQARLAGGADTQYF

clone size: .
J gene: TRBJ2-1
V gene: TRBV6-5
D gene: .
CDR3 DNA: TGTGCCAGCAGTTACTCAACCCTGGAAAATGAGCAGTTCTTC
CDR3 protein: CASSYSTLENEQFF

clone size: once
J gene: TRBJ1-5
V gene: TRBV19
D gene: .
CDR3 DNA: TGTGCCAGTAGTATGGAGGTCGACAGGACCTTTTATCAGCCCCAGCATTTT
CDR3 protein: CASSMEVDRTFYQPQHF

clone size: .
J gene: TRBJ2-1
V gene: TRBV15
D gene: .
CDR3 DNA: TGTGCCACCAGCACTATTCAATACAATGAGCAGTTCTTC
CDR3 protein: CATSTIQYNEQFF

clone size: once
J gene: TRBJ2-7
V gene: TRBV27
D gene: .
CDR3 DNA: TGTGCCAGCAGTTTTACCCGACAGGGACTTGCCTACGAGCAGTACTTC
CDR3 protein: CASSFTRQGLAYEQYF

clone size: .
J gene: TRBJ2-7
V gene: TRBV28
D gene: .
CDR3 DNA: TGTGCCAGCAGTTCCACTCCGCGGGACAGCTACGAGCAGTACTTC
CDR3 protein: CASSSTPRDSYEQYF

clone size: .
J gene: TRBJ1-2
V gene: TRBV5-1
D gene: TRBD1
CDR3 DNA: TGCGCCAGCAGCTGGTCTGGACAGGGGTCAGGCTACACCTTC
CDR3 protein: CASSWSGQGSGYTF

clone size: .
J gene: TRBJ2-2
V gene: TRBV7-8
D gene: .
CDR3 DNA: TGTGCCAGCATCAAGGGTACGAACACCGGGGAGCTGTTTTTT
CDR3 protein: CASIKGTNTGELFF

clone size: .
J gene: TRBJ2-4
V gene: TRBV5-8
D gene: .
CDR3 DNA: TGTGCCAGCAGCTTGGAGCAACAGGCGGCCAAAAACATTCAGTACTTC
CDR3 protein: CASSLEQQAAKNIQYF

clone size: .
J gene: TRBJ1-1
V gene: TRBV11-2
D gene: .
CDR3 DNA: TGTGCCAGCAGCCCCTGGGGTACTGAAGCTTTCTTT
CDR3 protein: CASSPWGTEAFF

clone size: .
J gene: TRBJ2-5
V gene: TRBV28
D gene: .
CDR3 DNA: TGTGCCAGCAGTTGGACTGGGGCAGCACGGTGGGAGACCCAGTACTTC
CDR3 protein: CASSWTGAARWETQYF

clone size: .
J gene: TRBJ2-1
V gene: TRBV30
D gene: TRBD2
CDR3 DNA: TGTGCCTGGAGGCGCCGCGGGGGAGCGGGCTCCTACAATGAGCAGTTCTTC
CDR3 protein: CAWRRRGGAGSYNEQFF

clone size: .
J gene: TRBJ1-2
V gene: TRBV7-9
D gene: .
CDR3 DNA: TGTGCCAGCAGCTCGGGCCAGGGAGCGCATGGCTACACCTTC
CDR3 protein: CASSSGQGAHGYTF

clone size: .
J gene: TRBJ2-5
V gene: TRBV11-2
D gene: .
CDR3 DNA: TGTGCCAGCAGCTTAGAAGAGACCCAGTACTTC
CDR3 protein: CASSLEETQYF

clone size: .
J gene: TRBJ2-5
V gene: TRBV5-4
D gene: TRBD2
CDR3 DNA: TGTGCCAGCAGCTTAGGTCGCGCGGGAGGGCGGGAGACCCAGTACTTC
CDR3 protein: CASSLGRAGGRETQYF

clone size: .
J gene: TRBJ2-3
V gene: TRBV7-2
D gene: .
CDR3 DNA: TGTGCCAGCAGCTCAGTAGCAATCGTGACAGATACGCAGTATTTT
CDR3 protein: CASSSVAIVTDTQYF

clone size: .
J gene: TRBJ2-1
V gene: TRBV5-1
D gene: .
CDR3 DNA: TGCGCCAGCAGCTCCGGGACTCGCTCCTACAATGAGCAGTTCTTC
CDR3 protein: CASSSGTRSYNEQFF

clone size: .
J gene: TRBJ2-3
V gene: TRBV5-1
D gene: TRBD2
CDR3 DNA: TGCGCCAGCAGCCCTTTACTAGCGGGAGTTCTAGATACGCAGTATTTT
CDR3 protein: CASSPLLAGVLDTQYF

clone size: .
J gene: TRBJ2-2
V gene: TRBV18
D gene: TRBD1
CDR3 DNA: TGTGCCAGCTCACCACGTAGAGGGACAGAGAACACCGGGGAGCTGTTTTTT
CDR3 protein: CASSPRRGTENTGELFF

clone size: .
J gene: TRBJ2-7
V gene: TRBV5-1
D gene: TRBD2
CDR3 DNA: TGCGCCAGCAGCATTGGACTAGCGGGGGTCTACGAGCAGTACTTC
CDR3 protein: CASSIGLAGVYEQYF

clone size: .
J gene: TRBJ1-4
V gene: TRBV25-1
D gene: .
CDR3 DNA: TGTGCCAGCAGTGAACCGAGGGAAAAACTGTTTTTT
CDR3 protein: CASSEPREKLFF

clone size: .
J gene: TRBJ2-1
V gene: TRBV7-9
D gene: TRBD2
CDR3 DNA: TGTGCCAGCAGCTTAGTTTTGGGACTAGGGACTAGCGGGAGCTATGAGCAGTTCTTC
CDR3 protein: CASSLVLGLGTSGSYEQFF

clone size: .
J gene: TRBJ2-3
V gene: TRBV7-6
D gene: TRBD2
CDR3 DNA: TGTGCCAGCAGCATTGGGACTAGCGGGGTGGTTGGCACGCAGTATTTT
CDR3 protein: CASSIGTSGVVGTQYF

clone size: .
J gene: TRBJ2-3
V gene: TRBV11-3
D gene: .
CDR3 DNA: TGTGCCAGCAGCTCCCCGGGGCAAGATACGCAGTATTTT
CDR3 protein: CASSSPGQDTQYF

clone size: .
J gene: TRBJ2-7
V gene: TRBV5-1
D gene: .
CDR3 DNA: TGCGCCAGCAGCGCCCGGGCCGATATGGGGGAGCAGTACTTC
CDR3 protein: CASSARADMGEQYF

clone size: .
J gene: TRBJ1-4
V gene: TRBV7-3
D gene: .
CDR3 DNA: TGTGTCGGTGCCGACATGGAGATACTGTTTTTT
CDR3 protein: CVGADMEILFF

clone size: .
J gene: TRBJ2-1
V gene: TRBV6-4
D gene: TRBD2
CDR3 DNA: TGTGCCAGCAGTCGGGTTTCCGCGGGAGTCTCCTACAATGAGCAGTTCTTC
CDR3 protein: CASSRVSAGVSYNEQFF

clone size: .
J gene: TRBJ2-1
V gene: TRBV5-4
D gene: .
CDR3 DNA: TGTGCCAGCAGCGGGTGGTTGTCGCAGCAGTTCTTC
CDR3 protein: CASSGWLSQQFF

clone size: .
J gene: TRBJ1-5
V gene: TRBV10-2
D gene: .
CDR3 DNA: TGCGCCAGCAGTGAGCGGGACCTACGCAATCAGCCCCAGCATTTT
CDR3 protein: CASSERDLRNQPQHF

clone size: .
J gene: TRBJ2-7
V gene: TRBV7-2
D gene: .
CDR3 DNA: TGTGCCAGCAGCTTAGTCTCTAGTATCGAGCAGTACTTC
CDR3 protein: CASSLVSSIEQYF

clone size: .
J gene: TRBJ1-2
V gene: TRBV7-2
D gene: .
CDR3 DNA: TGTGCCAGCAGCTTTGAAGGCTATGGCTACACCTTC
CDR3 protein: CASSFEGYGYTF

clone size: .
J gene: TRBJ2-7
V gene: TRBV5-1
D gene: TRBD2
CDR3 DNA: TGCGCCAGCAGTCCGGGACTAGCGGGCGCCGAGCAGTACTTC
CDR3 protein: CASSPGLAGAEQYF

clone size: .
J gene: TRBJ2-1
V gene: TRBV5-1
D gene: TRBD2
CDR3 DNA: TGCGCCAGCAGCCCGACCCTTAGCGGGAGGGCCTCATCAGTCAATGAGCAGTTCTTC
CDR3 protein: CASSPTLSGRASSVNEQFF

clone size: once
J gene: TRBJ2-1
V gene: TRBV5-1
D gene: .
CDR3 DNA: TGCGCCAGCTCTGACAGCCCCTACAATGAGCAGTTCTTC
CDR3 protein: CASSDSPYNEQFF

clone size: .
J gene: TRBJ2-7
V gene: TRBV29-1
D gene: TRBD1
CDR3 DNA: TGCAGCGTTGACCGGACAGGTCCCTACGAGCAGTACTTC
CDR3 protein: CSVDRTGPYEQYF

clone size: .
J gene: TRBJ2-5
V gene: TRBV5-1
D gene: TRBD1
CDR3 DNA: TGCGCCAGCAGTTCCGGGACAGGGGACCAAGAGACCCAGTACTTC
CDR3 protein: CASSSGTGDQETQYF

clone size: .
J gene: TRBJ2-3
V gene: TRBV6-4
D gene: .
CDR3 DNA: TGTGCCAGCAGTGGACAGCTCAACACAGATACGCAGTATTTT
CDR3 protein: CASSGQLNTDTQYF

clone size: .
J gene: TRBJ2-1
V gene: TRBV7-2
D gene: .
CDR3 DNA: TGTGCCAGCAGCTTGGTCCCTCTGTACAATGAGCAGTTCTTC
CDR3 protein: CASSLVPLYNEQFF

clone size: .
J gene: TRBJ2-1
V gene: TRBV30
D gene: .
CDR3 DNA: TGTGCCTGGAGTCCTCACAGCTCCTACAATGAGCAGTTCTTC
CDR3 protein: CAWSPHSSYNEQFF

clone size: .
J gene: TRBJ1-2
V gene: TRBV9
D gene: TRBD1
CDR3 DNA: TGTGCCAGTTCTGACAGGGGAATCTATGGCTACACCTTC
CDR3 protein: CASSDRGIYGYTF

clone size: .
J gene: TRBJ2-2
V gene: TRBV5-1
D gene: .
CDR3 DNA: TGCGCCAGCAGCTTGGTTGGCAGGGGGAACACCGGGGAGCTGTTTTTT
CDR3 protein: CASSLVGRGNTGELFF

clone size: .
J gene: TRBJ2-3
V gene: TRBV5-1
D gene: .
CDR3 DNA: TGCGCCAGCAGCTTGGGGTTGGATACGCAGTATTTT
CDR3 protein: CASSLGLDTQYF

clone size: .
J gene: TRBJ1-2
V gene: TRBV19
D gene: TRBD1
CDR3 DNA: TGTGCCAGCAGCCGCTGGGACAGGGTTAACTATGGCTACACCTTC
CDR3 protein: CASSRWDRVNYGYTF

clone size: .
J gene: TRBJ2-1
V gene: TRBV5-1
D gene: .
CDR3 DNA: TGCGCCAGCAGCCCGGACCAAAATCATGAGCAGTTCTTC
CDR3 protein: CASSPDQNHEQFF

clone size: .
J gene: TRBJ1-2
V gene: TRBV6-1
D gene: TRBD1
CDR3 DNA: TGTGCCAGCACCGTGGACAGGGACTATGGCTACACCTTC
CDR3 protein: CASTVDRDYGYTF

clone size: .
J gene: TRBJ2-2
V gene: TRBV5-1
D gene: .
CDR3 DNA: TGCGCCAGCAGCTTGAAGTTTAGGACAAAGAACACCGGGGAGCTGTTTTTT
CDR3 protein: CASSLKFRTKNTGELFF